Listed below are T cell receptor beta chains from one sample, sequenced in a study of Ad26.COV2.S vaccination and SARS-CoV-2 variants. Assay: immunoSEQ multiplex PCR; the TCRdb copy retains only in-frame clones and omits some. The sample comprises around 320,000 clones, 70% to 90% of which are singletons, and around 2% rests with the top ten. This material consisted of peripheral blood, taken in a trial of Ad26.COV2.S vaccine versus placebo. The receptor set was obtained from a person between 18 and 65 years old who received the Ad26.COV2.S COVID-19 vaccine or a placebo. The CDR3 runs from the conserved cysteine through the conserved F or W. D genes are given only for firm matches. Size values are once, few and many counts, or a class for expanded clones, and some rows have none.

J | V | size | D | CDR3 | DNA
TRBJ2-7 | TRBV18 | NA | NA | CASSPRPASSYEQYF | TGTGCCAGCTCACCCAGGCCCGCTAGCTCCTACGAGCAGTACTTC
TRBJ1-3 | TRBV6-5 | NA | NA | CASGTPFSGNTIYF | TGTGCCAGCGGGACTCCGTTCTCTGGAAACACCATATATTTT
TRBJ1-2 | TRBV19 | NA | TRBD1 | CASSIIEGAQSYTF | TGTGCCAGTAGTATAATCGAGGGGGCCCAAAGCTACACCTTC
TRBJ2-1 | TRBV13 | few | NA | CASSLGGSSYNEQFF | TGTGCCAGCAGCTTAGGGGGGAGCTCCTACAATGAGCAGTTCTTC
TRBJ2-3 | TRBV3-1/TRBV3-2 | NA | TRBD2 | CASRLAGTRTDTQYF | TGTGCCAGCAGGCTAGCGGGGACCCGCACAGATACGCAGTATTTT
TRBJ2-1 | TRBV28 | NA | TRBD2 | CASSLGSGGGLPYNEQFF | TGTGCCAGCAGTTTAGGAAGCGGCGGGGGGCTCCCCTACAATGAGCAGTTCTTC
TRBJ1-2 | TRBV6-1 | NA | TRBD1 | CASSDWDRVLYGYTF | TGTGCCAGCAGTGATTGGGACAGGGTGTTATATGGCTACACCTTC
TRBJ2-1 | TRBV7-9 | once | TRBD2 | CASSPLAGGPGEQFF | TGTGCCAGCAGCCCACTAGCGGGGGGGCCAGGCGAGCAGTTCTTC
TRBJ2-7 | TRBV9 | NA | TRBD2 | CASSVGGRAYEQYF | TGTGCCAGCAGCGTAGGAGGGAGGGCTTACGAGCAGTACTTC
TRBJ1-2 | TRBV5-4 | NA | NA | CASSIVGQTLYGYTF | TGTGCCAGCAGCATTGTCGGACAGACACTTTATGGCTACACCTTC
TRBJ2-7 | TRBV25-1 | NA | NA | CASSEAGLWNEQYF | TGTGCCAGCAGTGAGGCAGGGTTGTGGAACGAGCAGTACTTC
TRBJ1-2 | TRBV3-1/TRBV3-2 | many | NA | CASSQEGLPTYGYTF | TGTGCCAGCAGCCAAGAGGGACTCCCTACCTATGGCTACACCTTC
TRBJ1-6 | TRBV2 | NA | TRBD1 | CASRRQGQGSPLHF | TGTGCCAGCAGGCGACAGGGTCAGGGGTCACCCCTCCACTTT
TRBJ1-5 | TRBV5-1 | NA | NA | CASRAEPNQPQHF | TGCGCCAGCAGGGCAGAACCCAATCAGCCCCAGCATTTT
TRBJ2-2 | TRBV6-4 | NA | NA | CASSEQRHGELFF | TGTGCCAGCAGTGAACAGCGTCACGGGGAGCTGTTTTTT
TRBJ2-1 | TRBV6-6 | NA | TRBD1 | CASSPQGAMYNEQFF | TGTGCCAGCAGTCCACAGGGGGCCATGTACAATGAGCAGTTCTTC
TRBJ1-3 | TRBV9 | few | NA | CASSVGPGVSGNTIYF | TGTGCCAGCAGCGTAGGCCCAGGGGTCTCTGGAAACACCATATATTTT
TRBJ2-3 | TRBV11-3 | NA | NA | CATKARTSTDTQYF | TGTGCCACCAAGGCACGAACTAGCACAGATACGCAGTATTTT
TRBJ2-7 | TRBV19 | NA | NA | CASTMGGSYEQYF | TGTGCCAGTACCATGGGCGGCTCCTACGAGCAGTACTTC
TRBJ1-1 | TRBV5-8 | NA | NA | CASSLTATYTEAFF | TGTGCCAGCAGCCTCACAGCCACCTACACTGAAGCTTTCTTT
TRBJ1-5 | TRBV5-6 | NA | NA | CASSLGRGGQPQHF | TGTGCCAGCAGCTTGGGCAGGGGCGGTCAGCCCCAGCATTTT
TRBJ2-5 | TRBV5-1 | NA | NA | CARSDDGGAETQYF | TGCGCCCGCTCAGACGACGGGGGAGCGGAGACCCAGTACTTC
TRBJ1-5 | TRBV5-6 | NA | TRBD1 | CASSLGTGENQPQHF | TGTGCCAGCAGCTTGGGTACAGGGGAGAATCAGCCCCAGCATTTT
TRBJ1-2 | TRBV28 | NA | NA | CASSFPLGGGKNYGYTF | TGTGCCAGCAGTTTTCCCCTGGGGGGCGGGAAGAACTATGGCTACACCTTC
TRBJ1-6 | TRBV7-2 | NA | NA | CASSLEYYNSPLHF | TGTGCCAGCAGCTTAGAGTACTATAATTCACCCCTCCACTTT
TRBJ1-2 | TRBV18 | NA | TRBD1 | CASSPLQGARDYGYTF | TGTGCCAGCTCACCACTACAGGGGGCGCGAGACTATGGCTACACCTTC
TRBJ2-3 | TRBV11-3 | NA | NA | CASSLDRYATDTQYF | TGTGCCAGCAGCTTAGATCGCTACGCCACAGATACGCAGTATTTT
TRBJ2-2 | TRBV6-5 | NA | TRBD1 | CASSRQGINTGELFF | TGTGCCAGCAGTCGACAGGGTATCAACACCGGGGAGCTGTTTTTT
TRBJ2-2 | TRBV7-3 | NA | NA | CASSRPGGTGELFF | TGTGCCAGCAGCCGGCCAGGCGGTACCGGGGAGCTGTTTTTT
TRBJ2-7 | TRBV5-4 | NA | NA | CASSYLSYEQYF | TGTGCCAGCAGCTATCTCTCCTACGAGCAGTACTTC
TRBJ2-3 | TRBV19 | NA | NA | CASGDLPGTDTQYF | TGTGCCAGTGGGGACCTTCCTGGCACAGATACGCAGTATTTT
TRBJ1-4 | TRBV7-3 | NA | TRBD1 | CASSPTGGGEKLFF | TGTGCCAGCAGCCCTACAGGGGGAGGTGAAAAACTGTTTTTT
TRBJ1-5 | TRBV19 | NA | NA | CASRPIGANQPQHF | TGTGCCAGTAGGCCGATTGGAGCCAATCAGCCCCAGCATTTT
TRBJ1-2 | TRBV28 | once | NA | CASSFRGGAFYGYTF | TGTGCCAGCAGTTTCCGGGGGGGGGCCTTCTATGGCTACACCTTC